These 23 T cell receptor beta chains share one sample of origin, sequenced in a study of blood T cell repertoires in COVID-19. Libraries were prepared by immunoSEQ multiplex PCR; TCRdb keeps only in-frame clonotypes and omits some of them. The sample records more than 80,000 clones, around 88% being singletons. Sequenced: peripheral blood. The receptors stem from a woman in her fifties or sixties with COVID-19, enrolled during active disease.

The V call is TRBV3-1 (or the pseudogene TRBV3-2), the J call TRBJ1-2; 12 positions match TRBD1. The J segment lost 8 bases and the V segment lost 3 bases, leaving 7 bases of the junction unmatched. Germline-derived CDR1 and CDR2 are LGHDT and YNNKEL (reference sequence). This CDR3 has 15 amino acids. This CDR3 is CASSQDRDRGLGYTF. The CDR3 DNA sequence: TGTGCCAGCAGCCAGGACCGGGACAGGGGGCTGGGCTACACCTTC.

The V and J genes are TRBV7-9 and TRBJ1-2; 9 bases agree with TRBD1. The CDR3 spans 14 residues. Germline CDR1 and CDR2: SEHNR and FQNEAQ (reference sequence). V was clipped by 6 bases and J by 4 bases; unmatched bases: 6. For the CDR3, the DNA is TGTGCCAGCAGATCAGGACAGGGGATCTATGGCTACACCTTC. This sequence encodes CASRSGQGIYGYTF.

The V gene is TRBV12-3 or TRBV12-4, the J gene TRBJ2-1; D remains ambiguous. CDR3 size: 12 residues. Trimming removed 5 bases from V and 9 bases from J, with 11 bases in between. The CDR3 DNA follows: TGTGCCAGCAGTCCATTAACTGGTGAGCAGTTCTTC. Its protein product is CASSPLTGEQFF.

The gene calls are TRBV10-1 and TRBJ1-3; D call uncertain. The CDR3 runs to 10 residues. V was trimmed by 6 bases and J by 6 bases, leaving 3 bases between them. Germline values: CDR1 WNHNN, CDR2 SYGVQD (reference sequence). The CDR3 DNA follows: TGCGCCAGCAGAGCAAACACCATATATTTT. It translates to CASRANTIYF.

The rearrangement uses TRBV4-3 and TRBJ1-6; 7 bases agree with TRBD1. The CDR3 has 14 amino acids. Germline-derived CDR1 and CDR2 are LGHNA and YSLEER. V was pared by 5 bases and J by 7 bases, with 5 bases of the junction left unmatched. CDR3 coding DNA: TGCGCCAGCAGCTTTCGGGACAGAAATTCACCCCTCCACTTT. Its protein is CASSFRDRNSPLHF.

This clone showed up just a few times. Within the sample, other DNA sequences also encode this same CDR3. The V gene is TRBV7-8, the J gene TRBJ1-3; D not certain. Trimming left V 3 bases short and J 0 bases short, with 3 bases between. CDR3 length equals 13 residues. The V gene's germline CDR1 is SGHVS and CDR2 FQNEAQ. The DNA of the CDR3 is TGTGCCAGCAGCTTCCTCTCTGGAAACACCATATATTTT. The encoded protein is CASSFLSGNTIYF.

The chain carries TRBV6-6 and TRBJ2-7, with 7 bases that match TRBD2. The trim removed 2 bases at V and 7 bases at J, leaving 2 bases unmatched. Germline CDR1 MNHNY, CDR2 SVGAGI (reference sequence). CDR3 size: 12 residues. The DNA of the CDR3 is TGTGCCAGCAGTTACGGGAGGGATGAGCAGTACTTC. It is translated as CASSYGRDEQYF.

The chain recombines TRBV7-9 with TRBJ2-7, with TRBD1 as a possible D gene (5 bases). V lost 5 bases to trimming and J lost 5 bases, with 10 bases between them. The CDR3 has 12 residues. Germline-derived CDR1 and CDR2 are SEHNR and FQNEAQ (reference sequence). CDR3 residues: CASSPGSHEQYF. The CDR3 region has the DNA TGTGCCAGCAGCCCAGGGTCTCACGAGCAGTACTTC.

The chain uses TRBV19 and TRBJ2-7; TRBD1 is a possible D gene (5 bases). This CDR3 region has 14 residues. V lost 1 base, J lost 2 bases, and 9 bases lay in between. In germline, CDR1 is LNHDA, CDR2 SQIVND (reference sequence). CDR3 sequence reads: CASSIVQGAYEQYF. The CDR3 DNA reads as TGTGCCAGTAGTATAGTCCAGGGCGCCTACGAGCAGTACTTC.

This clone was recorded only once. The CDR3 nucleotides read TGTGCCACCAGCAGAGACCCAGGGGCGGTTGGTTCCACCTTC. Translation: CATSRDPGAVGSTF. The gene calls are TRBV15 and TRBJ1-2; TRBD1 is a possible D gene (6 bases). Looked up from germline, CDR1 is LNHNV and CDR2 is YYDKDF (reference sequence). CDR3 length: 14 amino acids. The V and J ends lost 0 bases and 13 bases respectively, with 18 bases between them.

The J gene is TRBJ2-5, the V gene TRBV7-2; D is possibly TRBD1 (6 bases). Germline V gene sequence: CDR1 SGHTA, CDR2 FQGNSA. The CDR3 runs 14 residues. V lost 4 bases and J 3 bases, leaving 12 bases between the germline ends. CDR3 loop: CASSSLRTEETQYF. The CDR3 nucleotides read TGTGCCAGCAGCTCACTTCGGACAGAAGAGACCCAGTACTTC.

The chain links TRBV5-1 to TRBJ2-1; 11 bases are shared with TRBD1. The CDR3 loop spans 15 amino acids. CDR1 and CDR2 from the germline V gene are SGHRS and YFSETQ. With 4 bases clipped from V and 8 bases from J, the junction kept 8 bases outside the gene matches. In nucleotides, the CDR3 is TGCGCCAGCAGCCGGAGGGGACAGGGGGTCGATGAGCAGTTCTTC. Amino acid sequence: CASSRRGQGVDEQFF.

The chain uses TRBV11-2 and TRBJ2-3; TRBD2 aligns across 14 bases. V shed 2 bases, J shed 9 bases, and the junction held 4 bases outside the gene matches. CDR3 length: 15 residues. Germline CDR1 reads SGHAT; CDR2 reads FQNNGV. The CDR3 reads CASSLTGLAGGTQYF. In DNA, the CDR3 is TGTGCCAGCAGCTTAACCGGACTAGCGGGGGGCACGCAGTATTTT.

This chain links TRBV3-1 (or the pseudogene TRBV3-2) with TRBJ1-6, with D tentatively TRBD1 (5 bases). V lost 1 base, J lost 6 bases, and 19 bases lay in between. The CDR3 sequence is 18 residues long. Germline V gene lookup returns CDR1 LGHDT and CDR2 YNNKEL (reference sequence). The CDR3 region has the DNA TGTGCCAGCAGCCAAGGCCCCACAGGTCCTCCCAGTAATTCACCCCTCCACTTT. It codes for CASSQGPTGPPSNSPLHF.

V usage is TRBV19 and J usage is TRBJ1-4; D not resolved. This CDR3 comprises 14 residues. Germline CDR1 reads LNHDA; CDR2 reads SQIVND (reference sequence). V lost 5 bases to trimming and J lost 0 bases, with 7 bases between them. For the CDR3, the DNA is TGTGCCAGTAGTCACAGAACAACTAATGAAAAACTGTTTTTT. Its protein is CASSHRTTNEKLFF. Full variable domain (rest looked up from reference TRBV19 and TRBJ1-4): DGGITQSPKYLFRKEGQNVTLSCEQNLNHDAMYWYRQDPGQGLRLIYYSQIVNDFQKGDIAEGYSVSREKKESFPLTVTSAQKNPTAFYLCASSHRTTNEKLFFGSGTQLSVL.

The chain is built from TRBV4-3 and TRBJ1-5; maybe TRBD1 (6 bases). The V gene lost 0 bases and the J gene lost 1 base, with 10 bases spanning the gap. Germline CDR1 and CDR2: LGHNA and YSLEER. The CDR3 contains 16 residues. The CDR3 is CASSQDRGTSNQPQHF. DNA for the CDR3: TGCGCCAGCAGCCAAGATAGGGGGACAAGCAATCAGCCCCAGCATTTT.

This clone appeared a single time. The chain employs TRBV6-5 and TRBJ1-1; 7 bases align to TRBD1. The CDR3 is made up of 12 amino acids. The trim removed 5 bases at V and 7 bases at J, leaving 4 bases unmatched. Germline V CDR1 and CDR2: MNHEY, SVGAGI. CDR3 bases: TGTGCCAGCAGTATAAGACAGGGTGAAGCTTTCTTT. This sequence encodes CASSIRQGEAFF.

The genes are TRBV3-1 (or the pseudogene TRBV3-2) and TRBJ1-6; D call uncertain. The germline CDR1 and CDR2 sequences are LGHDT and YNNKEL (reference sequence). Trimming shortened V by 1 base and J by 14 bases, and 9 bases separated the two germline ends. This CDR3 region has 12 residues. The CDR3 DNA is TGTGCCAGCAGCCAAGGGGAGTTTTCCCTCCACTTT. It encodes CASSQGEFSLHF.

V usage is TRBV10-3 and J usage is TRBJ1-1; maybe TRBD1 (6 bases). Trimming pared 3 bases from V and 4 bases from J, leaving 15 bases between. The germline gives CDR1 ENHRY, CDR2 SYGVKD. CDR3 length equals 15 residues. The CDR3: CAISDFGGSGTEAFF. DNA for the CDR3: TGTGCCATCAGTGACTTTGGGGGCTCGGGCACTGAAGCTTTCTTT.

This clone has just one count. The J gene is TRBJ1-2, the V gene TRBV7-8; the match to TRBD1 covers 8 bases. The CDR3 runs 17 residues. Trimming at V came to 5 bases and at J to 0 bases, leaving 11 bases not matched to a gene. In germline, CDR1 is SGHVS, CDR2 FQNEAQ. The CDR3 bases are TGTGCCAGCAGCGAAAGACAGGGGATTCAGGCTAACTATGGCTACACCTTC. Its translation: CASSERQGIQANYGYTF.

V and J are TRBV10-3 and TRBJ1-2; TRBD1 agrees at 9 bases. Germline loops: CDR1 ENHRY, CDR2 SYGVKD. CDR3 length: 13 amino acids. The V and J ends lost 6 bases and 3 bases, in that order; junction bases with no gene match: 2. This CDR3 is CAIRDRGDYGYTF. DNA of the CDR3: TGTGCCATCAGGGACAGGGGCGACTATGGCTACACCTTC.

This clone was observed once. The rearrangement links TRBV19 to TRBJ2-6, with 11 bases fitting TRBD1. The CDR3 length is 18 residues. Germline lookup yields CDR1 LNHDA and CDR2 SQIVND (reference sequence). V shed 1 base and J 4 bases; nucleotides not matched to a gene: 6. The CDR3 coding sequence is TGTGCCAGTAGTATAGTCGGGACAGGGGGTTCGGGGGCCAACGTCCTGACTTTC. Translating it yields CASSIVGTGGSGANVLTF.

The rearrangement uses TRBV9 and TRBJ1-6, with D unclear. CDR1 is SGDLS and CDR2 is YYNGEE in the germline V gene. This CDR3 region has 15 residues. Trimming took off 0 bases at V and 9 bases at J, with 13 bases between the two ends. The DNA of the CDR3 is TGTGCCAGCAGCGTAGACCCCCGAGGCGGTTCACCCCTCCACTTT. This translates into CASSVDPRGGSPLHF.